The 32 T cell receptor beta chains presented below share a single source sample, sequenced in a study of cytotoxic CD8 clonotypes in ibrutinib-treated CLL. Sequencing used immunoSEQ multiplex PCR; TCRdb keeps in-frame clones, though not all of them. The sample contains about 300,000 clones, 70% to 80% of which appear only once. The sequenced sample was PBMCs, obtained at disease progression, from a patient treated with ibrutinib. The receptors stem from a human donor with chronic lymphocytic leukemia.

The chain joins TRBV19 to TRBJ1-1; D remains ambiguous. V gave up 3 bases and J gave up 4 bases, with 9 bases separating them. The germline V gene has CDR1 LNHDA and CDR2 SQIVND (reference sequence). The CDR3 sequence is 13 residues long. The CDR3 nucleotides are TGTGCCAGTAGTATTCGACATTTCACTGAAGCTTTCTTT. This encodes CASSIRHFTEAFF.

This rearrangement joins TRBV11-2 to TRBJ2-2; tentative D call: TRBD2 (5 bases). Germline V CDR1 and CDR2: SGHAT, FQNNGV. CDR3 length: 15 amino acids. Trimming pared 1 base from V and 3 bases from J, leaving 9 bases between. CDR3: CASSLAGMDTGELFF. The CDR3 nucleotides read TGTGCCAGCAGCTTAGCGGGGATGGACACCGGGGAGCTGTTTTTT. Filled out from reference TRBV11-2 and TRBJ2-2, the complete variable domain reads EAGVAQSPRYKIIEKRQSVAFWCNPISGHATLYWYQQILGQGPKLLIQFQNNGVVDDSQLPKDRFSAERLKGVDSTLKIQPAKLEDSAVYLCASSLAGMDTGELFFGEGSRLTVL.

The rearrangement uses TRBV14 and TRBJ2-7; D ambiguous. Germline V gene data show CDR1 as SGHDN and CDR2 as FVKESK. There are 13 residues in the CDR3. The V gene lost 5 bases and the J gene lost 10 bases, with 18 bases spanning the gap. The DNA for the CDR3 is TGTGCCAGCAGCAACAGAGCAGGCCCGTCCCAGTACTTC. This translates into CASSNRAGPSQYF.

The chain joins TRBV7-9 to TRBJ2-5; D may be TRBD2 (5 bases). This CDR3 is built from 12 residues. CDR1 SEHNR and CDR2 FQNEAQ come from the germline V gene (reference sequence). Between the trimmed V and J ends, which lost 5 bases and 5 bases, there was a span of 9 bases. The CDR3 nucleotides are TGTGCCAGCAGCCCGCCGGGGGAGACCCAGTACTTC. The encoded protein is CASSPPGETQYF.

The chain has TRBV7-3 and TRBJ1-3, with 8 positions matching TRBD1. Looked up from germline, CDR1 is SGHTA and CDR2 is FQGTGA. The CDR3 loop spans 17 amino acids. The junction had 11 bases not matched to a gene; V was cut back by 4 bases and J by 3 bases. The chain's CDR3 is CASSSYPDRAYGNTIYF. The CDR3 nucleotides are TGTGCCAGCAGCTCCTACCCGGACAGGGCTTATGGAAACACCATATATTTT. The entire variable domain, with the rest obtained from reference TRBV7-3 and TRBJ1-3, is as follows: GAGVSQTPSNKVTEKGKYVELRCDPISGHTALYWYRQSLGQGPEFLIYFQGTGAADDSGLPNDRFFAVRPEGSVSTLKIQRTERGDSAVYLCASSSYPDRAYGNTIYFGEGSWLTVV.

The chain has TRBV27 and TRBJ2-1; D possibly corresponds to TRBD1 (5 bases). V lost 7 bases, J lost 3 bases, and 7 bases lay in between. The CDR3 is 12 amino acids. Germline V CDR1 and CDR2: MNHEY, SMNVEV (reference sequence). The CDR3 DNA is TGTGCCAGCAAAGGGGACTACAATGAGCAGTTCTTC. Translating gives CASKGDYNEQFF.

This clone appeared a single time. CDR3 nucleotide sequence: TGTGCCAGCAGTGAATCCCGGCACCCTAGTGAGCAGTTCTTC. Translation gives CASSESRHPSEQFF. The chain employs TRBV25-1 and TRBJ2-1; D not resolved. CDR3 length: 14 amino acids. V shed 1 base and J shed 9 bases, with 13 bases lying between them. CDR1 and CDR2 (germline): MGHDK, SYGVNS. Full variable domain (rest looked up from reference TRBV25-1 and TRBJ2-1): EADIYQTPRYLVIGTGKKITLECSQTMGHDKMYWYQQDPGMELHLIHYSYGVNSTEKGDLSSESTVSRIRTEHFPLTLESARPSHTSQYLCASSESRHPSEQFFGPGTRLTVL.

This clone appeared a few times. The V and J genes are TRBV11-1 and TRBJ1-4, with D hard to call. The CDR3 has 14 residues. Germline V CDR1 and CDR2: SGHAT, FQDESV (reference sequence). With 3 bases removed from V and 6 bases from J, the gap between germline ends came to 11 bases. CDR3 nucleotide sequence: TGTGCCAGCAGCTTTGAAGCTCACGATGAAAAACTGTTTTTT. Protein sequence: CASSFEAHDEKLFF.

The rearrangement joins TRBV5-6 to TRBJ2-2, with D tentatively TRBD2 (6 bases). Germline loops: CDR1 SGHDT, CDR2 YYEEEE. The CDR3 sequence is 17 residues long. V was cut by 0 bases and J by 0 bases, with 12 bases left in between. The CDR3 bases are TGTGCCAGCAGCTTGGTGCGGGGCCCCTCGAACACCGGGGAGCTGTTTTTT. This translates into CASSLVRGPSNTGELFF.

V usage is TRBV11-2 and J usage is TRBJ1-2; D not certain. There are 13 residues in the CDR3. V lost 4 bases and J 3 bases, leaving 9 bases between the germline ends. From germline, CDR1 is SGHAT and CDR2 FQNNGV. The CDR3 DNA follows: TGTGCCAGCAGCTGGAACACCTACTATGGCTACACCTTC. The encoded protein is CASSWNTYYGYTF.

The chain couples TRBV5-1 to TRBJ2-1; D remains ambiguous. CDR1 SGHRS and CDR2 YFSETQ come from the germline V gene. With 3 bases removed from V and 9 bases from J, the gap between germline ends came to 13 bases. The CDR3 extends over 13 amino acids. The CDR3 loop reads CASSSSLDFEQFF. DNA for the CDR3: TGCGCCAGCAGCTCTTCCCTGGATTTTGAGCAGTTCTTC.

CDR3 DNA: TGCGCCAGCAGCCAAACCCTAACAGGGGGAGGTGAAAAACTGTTTTTT. It yields the protein CASSQTLTGGGEKLFF. The chain joins TRBV4-1 to TRBJ1-4; 8 bases fit TRBD1. This CDR3 is 16 amino acids long. V gave up 2 bases and J gave up 7 bases; unmatched junction bases: 9. Germline V lookup: CDR1 MGHRA, CDR2 YSYEKL.

In its sample, this clone was seen a few times. CDR3 bases: TGTGCCAGCAGGAAGGACAGGGCGGCTTACGAGCAGTACTTC. Protein product: CASRKDRAAYEQYF. This chain uses TRBV6-5 with TRBJ2-7, with 8 bases that match TRBD1. The J segment lost 4 bases and the V segment lost 6 bases, leaving 8 bases of the junction unmatched. CDR1 and CDR2 from the germline V gene are MNHEY and SVGAGI. The CDR3 consists of 14 residues.

J is TRBJ2-2 and V is TRBV6-1, with D hard to call. Trimming removed 8 bases from V and 4 bases from J, with 11 bases in between. The germline V gene has CDR1 MNHNS and CDR2 SASEGT. The CDR3 has 13 amino acids. This CDR3 is CASGVLGTGELFF. In nucleotides, the CDR3 is TGTGCCAGCGGGGTCTTGGGCACCGGGGAGCTGTTTTTT.

This chain uses TRBV19 with TRBJ2-3, with D unclear. The CDR3 has 16 residues. V gave up 3 bases and J gave up 4 bases, with 17 bases separating them. Per germline, CDR1 LNHDA and CDR2 SQIVND (reference sequence). CDR3 loop: CASSIRSPRVADTQYF. Written as DNA, the CDR3 is TGTGCCAGTAGTATCAGGTCCCCCCGGGTCGCAGATACGCAGTATTTT.

This clone was seen just once. The chain recombines TRBV11-2 with TRBJ1-2; a possible D gene is TRBD1 (5 bases). The CDR3 is made up of 15 amino acids. Germline lookup yields CDR1 SGHAT and CDR2 FQNNGV. The germline V and J ends were trimmed by 1 base and 4 bases, with 13 bases remaining between them. The CDR3 DNA sequence: TGTGCCAGCAGCTTAGCCGGTTTTGGGGCCTATGGCTACACCTTC. It codes for CASSLAGFGAYGYTF.

This rearrangement joins TRBV13 to TRBJ2-1; 8 bases line up with TRBD2. V lost 5 bases, J lost 0 bases, and 18 bases stayed unmatched. In germline, CDR1 is PRHDT, CDR2 FYEKMQ (reference sequence). This CDR3 contains 20 residues. As DNA, the CDR3 is TGTGCCAGCAGCCCTCGACCCTCCTTGACTAGCGCGACCTCCTACAATGAGCAGTTCTTC. This encodes CASSPRPSLTSATSYNEQFF.

This chain joins TRBV29-1 and TRBJ1-1; the D gene is possibly TRBD1 (5 bases). In germline, CDR1 is SQVTM, CDR2 ANQGSEA. This CDR3 spans 14 amino acids. The V gene lost 6 bases and the J gene lost 2 bases, with 16 bases spanning the gap. CDR3 amino acids: CSVKHRSFNTEAFF. The CDR3 DNA sequence: TGCAGCGTGAAGCACAGGTCTTTCAACACTGAAGCTTTCTTT.

The CDR3 loop reads CASGAARTRYRGRTEAFF. The CDR3 coding sequence is TGTGCCAGCGGCGCCGCACGAACTCGGTACAGGGGACGCACTGAAGCTTTCTTT. This chain joins TRBV5-6 and TRBJ1-1; 7 bases fit TRBD1. Germline CDR1 reads SGHDT; CDR2 reads YYEEEE. V gave up 7 bases and J gave up 4 bases; unmatched junction bases: 22. The CDR3 has 18 amino acids.

The chain couples TRBV2 to TRBJ2-3; D is unclear. The ends were cut back, 6 bases at V and 2 bases at J, with 6 bases in the middle. The germline V gene encodes CDR1 SNHLY and CDR2 FYNNEI. There are 12 residues in the CDR3. CDR3 sequence reads: CASSPTTDTQYF. CDR3 nucleotide sequence: TGTGCCAGCAGCCCGACCACAGATACGCAGTATTTT.

The rearrangement uses TRBV4-1 and TRBJ1-1; 9 nucleotides match TRBD1. CDR3 length equals 19 residues. The junction had 15 bases not matched to a gene; V was cut back by 4 bases and J by 0 bases. Per germline, CDR1 MGHRA and CDR2 YSYEKL. CDR3 amino acids: CASSLLMGQGAKMNTEAFF. The CDR3 coding sequence is TGCGCCAGCAGCCTCCTGATGGGACAGGGAGCAAAAATGAACACTGAAGCTTTCTTT.

The chain recombines TRBV4-3 with TRBJ2-7; 7 bases match TRBD1. V trimming: 0 bases; J trimming: 0 bases; junction bases outside the gene matches: 11. Germline CDR1 is LGHNA and CDR2 is YSLEER. CDR3 length equals 18 residues. CDR3 nucleotide sequence: TGCGCCAGCAGCCAAGATGTTTTGGGGACAGAGGGCTCCTACGAGCAGTACTTC. It specifies CASSQDVLGTEGSYEQYF.

This clone was counted a few times. The identical CDR3 is also encoded by other nucleotide sequences in the sample. The rearrangement links TRBV18 to TRBJ1-4; D ambiguous. Germline V gene data show CDR1 as KGHSH and CDR2 as LQKENI. Trimming left V 3 bases short and J 7 bases short, with 6 bases between. The CDR3 contains 12 residues. The CDR3 is CASSPSGEKLFF. The CDR3 DNA sequence: TGTGCCAGCTCACCGAGCGGTGAAAAACTGTTTTTT.

This clone was counted between two and nine times. The chain recombines TRBV7-8 with TRBJ1-1, with D unresolved. The CDR3 is 14 residues long. Germline CDR1 SGHVS, CDR2 FQNEAQ. Trimming cost V 5 bases and J 1 base, with 11 bases left between them. The CDR3 region is CASSPQVENTEAFF. The CDR3 DNA is TGTGCCAGCAGCCCTCAGGTTGAGAACACTGAAGCTTTCTTT.

V gene TRBV27 combines with J gene TRBJ2-7; possibly TRBD2 for D (5 bases). The V and J ends lost 3 bases and 4 bases respectively, with 13 bases between them. This CDR3 comprises 14 residues. The germline V gene encodes CDR1 MNHEY and CDR2 SMNVEV (reference sequence). The CDR3 DNA follows: TGTGCCAGCAGTTTTGAGGGCAGAGCTTACGAGCAGTACTTC. It specifies CASSFEGRAYEQYF.

This chain uses TRBV19 with TRBJ1-2; D is unclear. V dropped 2 bases and J dropped 1 base, with 5 bases sitting between them. Germline V lookup: CDR1 LNHDA, CDR2 SQIVND (reference sequence). This CDR3 has 13 residues. For the CDR3, the DNA is TGTGCCAGTAGTATACCTTTTAACTATGGCTACACCTTC. This gives the protein CASSIPFNYGYTF.

This clone was detected only a few times. The chain employs TRBV28 and TRBJ2-1; no clear D. The CDR3 sequence is 12 residues long. Germline-derived CDR1 and CDR2 are MDHEN and SYDVKM. V lost 3 bases and J lost 3, with 3 bases in between. The CDR3: CASSFFYNEQFF. The CDR3 DNA sequence: TGTGCCAGCAGTTTTTTCTACAATGAGCAGTTCTTC.

The genes are TRBV9 and TRBJ2-3, with 12 bases that match TRBD2. The germline CDR1 and CDR2 sequences are SGDLS and YYNGEE. The ends lost 5 bases at V and 4 bases at J; junction bases unmatched: 14. The CDR3 runs to 18 residues. In nucleotides, the CDR3 is TGTGCCAGCAGTGCCGGGACTAGCGGGCCCCGAGGGGCAGATACGCAGTATTTT. It is translated as CASSAGTSGPRGADTQYF.

For the CDR3, the DNA is TGTGCCAGCAGCCAGACTAGCGGGGGGATATTTGGGTACAATGAGCAGTTCTTC. Residues: CASSQTSGGIFGYNEQFF. The chain employs TRBV5-4 and TRBJ2-1; 13 bases map to TRBD2. Germline V gives CDR1 SGHNT, CDR2 YYREEE (reference sequence). Losses at the gene ends were 4 bases for V and 4 bases for J; bases not matched to a gene: 11. The CDR3 has 18 residues.

The chain couples TRBV9 to TRBJ1-3; no clear D. The CDR3 spans 14 residues. The V and J ends lost 0 bases and 8 bases respectively, with 12 bases between them. Germline V gene lookup returns CDR1 SGDLS and CDR2 YYNGEE. The CDR3 sequence is CASSVEPQEDTIYF. The CDR3 DNA reads as TGTGCCAGCAGCGTAGAGCCTCAGGAGGACACCATATATTTT.

This clone was counted only a few times. The chain carries TRBV9 and TRBJ1-2; D is possibly TRBD1 (5 bases). V was cut by 4 bases and J by 6 bases, with 13 bases left in between. The germline V gene has CDR1 SGDLS and CDR2 YYNGEE. The CDR3 is 13 amino acids. The CDR3 DNA reads TGTGCCAGCAGCCTAGTCCACAGGCATGGCTACACCTTC. Translated, it gives CASSLVHRHGYTF.

This chain joins TRBV7-8 and TRBJ2-3; 9 nucleotides align to TRBD2. The CDR3 extends over 17 amino acids. Looked up from germline, CDR1 is SGHVS and CDR2 is FQNEAQ. Germline trimming cut 5 bases from V and 0 bases from J; bases unmatched to any gene: 9. Here the CDR3 DNA reads TGTGCCAGCAGCCCTGTGGGCCTAGCGGGGAGCACAGATACGCAGTATTTT. It codes for CASSPVGLAGSTDTQYF. The full variable domain, rest sourced from reference TRBV7-8 and TRBJ2-3, is GAGVSQSPRYKVAKRGQDVALRCDPISGHVSLFWYQQALGQGPEFLTYFQNEAQLDKSGLPSDRFFAERPEGSVSTLKIQRTQQEDSAVYLCASSPVGLAGSTDTQYFGPGTRLTVL.